These 10 T cell receptor beta chains came from one sample sequenced in a study of cytomegalovirus exposure and HLA in healthy donors. TCRdb's copy holds only in-frame clones and misses some; the assay was immunoSEQ multiplex PCR. This sample has some 150,000 clones, with 89% found just once. The sequencing input was PBMCs. The receptors were sampled from a woman aged 18-29 years in good health and CMV-seropositive.

This clone was detected only a few times. The J gene is TRBJ2-7, the V gene TRBV10-2; tentatively, D is TRBD1 (5 bases). The length of the CDR3 is 11 residues. The V gene lost 10 bases and the J gene lost 4 bases, with 11 bases spanning the gap. Germline CDR1 reads WSHSY; CDR2 reads SAAADI. CDR3 residues: CAIHSGYEQYF. In DNA form, the CDR3 reads TGCGCCATTCATTCAGGGTACGAGCAGTACTTC.

The chain employs TRBV20-1 and TRBJ1-1; perhaps TRBD1 as D (6 bases). Germline V CDR1 and CDR2: DFQATT, SNEGSKA (reference sequence). V lost 2 bases to trimming and J lost 14 bases, with 15 bases between them. The CDR3 has 11 amino acids. CDR3: CSARNIDRLFF. The CDR3, as DNA: TGCAGTGCTAGAAATATCGACAGGCTGTTCTTT.

The chain joins TRBV7-6 to TRBJ2-7, with 8 nucleotides matching TRBD1. J was trimmed by 3 bases and V by 0 bases; bases with no gene match: 4. The CDR3 sequence is 15 residues long. The germline gives CDR1 SGHVS, CDR2 FNYEAQ. The CDR3 sequence is CASSLAAGGVYEQYF. The CDR3 DNA reads TGTGCCAGCAGCTTAGCGGCAGGGGGCGTCTACGAGCAGTACTTC.

This chain connects TRBV7-9 to TRBJ2-7, with D perhaps matching TRBD2 (5 bases). Germline V gives CDR1 SEHNR, CDR2 FQNEAQ (reference sequence). V lost 3 bases to trimming and J lost 2 bases, with 14 bases between them. CDR3 length equals 15 residues. DNA of the CDR3: TGTGCCAGCAGCTTCTCCGGGGTACCCGCCTACGAGCAGTACTTC. Translated: CASSFSGVPAYEQYF. Together with reference TRBV7-9 and TRBJ2-7, the CDR3 gives the full variable domain: DTGVSQNPRHKITKRGQNVTFRCDPISEHNRLYWYRQTLGQGPEFLTYFQNEAQLEKSRLLSDRFSAERPKGSFSTLEIQRTEQGDSAMYLCASSFSGVPAYEQYFGPGTRLTVT.

This clone was detected once. CDR3 protein: CASSSTVGEQFF. The CDR3 nucleotides are TGTGCCAGCAGTTCAACCGTCGGGGAGCAGTTCTTC. The rearrangement joins TRBV7-2 to TRBJ2-1; D unclear. V lost 6 bases, J lost 10 bases, and 13 bases lay in between. Germline V gene lookup returns CDR1 SGHTA and CDR2 FQGNSA. This CDR3 spans 12 amino acids.

V usage is TRBV5-6 and J usage is TRBJ2-7, with a weak D call TRBD2 (5 bases). This CDR3 comprises 13 residues. The V and J ends lost 4 bases and 6 bases respectively, with 14 bases between them. Germline loops: CDR1 SGHDT, CDR2 YYEEEE. Here the CDR3 reads CASSPGARGEQYF. For the CDR3, the DNA is TGTGCCAGCAGCCCCGGCGCCCGGGGCGAGCAGTACTTC. Full variable domain (remainder filled in from reference TRBV5-6 and TRBJ2-7): DAGVTQSPTHLIKTRGQQVTLRCSPKSGHDTVSWYQQALGQGPQFIFQYYEEEERQRGNFPDRFSGHQFPNYSSELNVNALLLGDSALYLCASSPGARGEQYFGPGTRLTVT.

This clone showed up just once. The rearrangement links TRBV29-1 to TRBJ2-3, with TRBD1 matching 8 bases. V was pared by 8 bases and J by 3 bases, with 13 bases of the junction left unmatched. In germline, CDR1 is SQVTM, CDR2 ANQGSEA. The CDR3 covers 15 residues. The DNA of the CDR3 is TGCAGCTTCCGAACAGGGGGTCGGATGACAGATACGCAGTATTTT. This encodes CSFRTGGRMTDTQYF.

The chain couples TRBV28 to TRBJ1-2, with D possibly matching TRBD1 (5 bases). The germline V and J ends were trimmed by 7 bases and 7 bases, with 13 bases remaining between them. Germline V CDR1 and CDR2: MDHEN, SYDVKM. The CDR3 sequence is 12 residues long. Here the CDR3 reads CASNGGYPGYTF. CDR3 coding DNA: TGTGCCAGCAATGGGGGGTACCCTGGCTACACCTTC.

The count of this clone is one. The chain has TRBV5-1 and TRBJ2-1; 15 bases fit TRBD2. The germline V gene encodes CDR1 SGHRS and CDR2 YFSETQ. J gave up 4 bases and V 3 bases, and 2 bases lay outside the gene matches. This CDR3 spans 16 amino acids. CDR3 residues: CASSWGLAGGYNEQFF. In DNA, the CDR3 is TGCGCCAGCAGCTGGGGACTAGCGGGGGGTTACAATGAGCAGTTCTTC.

The chain has TRBV5-6 and TRBJ1-5, with TRBD1 matching 8 bases. This CDR3 spans 14 amino acids. Germline V gene lookup returns CDR1 SGHDT and CDR2 YYEEEE. J lost 5 bases, V lost 2 bases, and 3 bases had no gene match. DNA of the CDR3: TGTGCCAGCAGCTTTGGACAGGGTGATCAGCCCCAGCATTTT. Its protein product is CASSFGQGDQPQHF.